A selection of T cell receptor beta chains follows, all from one sample in a study of T cells after yellow fever vaccination. TCRdb independently ran MiXCR on the 5' RACE reads; one entry per CDR3 protein. The data contain under 550,000 distinct CDR3 sequences, less than 25% of them seen just once; the ten biggest clones take up around 16%. The sequenced sample was PBMCs, obtained more than 20 days after the first yellow fever vaccination. Source of these receptors: a man younger than 30 who received the YFV17D yellow fever vaccine. CDR3s include the opening cysteine and the closing phenylalanine or tryptophan. Fields, in order: V gene, clone size, D gene, J gene, CDR3 protein, CDR3 DNA. D genes are given only for firm matches. Size values are once, few and many counts, or a class for expanded clones, and some rows have none.

>TRBV29-1|few|-|TRBJ1-1
CSTSGTTSGNTEAFF
TGCAGCACAAGCGGGACGACGAGTGGGAACACTGAAGCTTTCTTT
>TRBV4-3|-|TRBD2|TRBJ2-1
CASSPRLAGGHGNNEQFF
TGCGCCAGCAGCCCGAGACTAGCGGGGGGGCATGGGAACAATGAGCAGTTCTTC
>TRBV20-1|-|-|TRBJ2-7
CSASRPPISEQYF
TGCAGTGCTAGCCGACCCCCTATTAGCGAGCAGTACTTC
>TRBV9|-|TRBD1|TRBJ2-7
CASSYGQGHEQYF
TGTGCCAGCAGCTACGGACAGGGCCACGAGCAGTACTTC
>TRBV4-3|few|-|TRBJ1-2
CASSQDTGDFYTF
TGCGCCAGCAGCCAAGATACCGGAGACTTCTACACCTTC
>TRBV7-2|few|TRBD2|TRBJ2-3
CASRAQSGGYTDTQYF
TGTGCCAGCAGGGCCCAGAGCGGGGGGTACACAGATACGCAGTATTTT
>TRBV7-9|-|-|TRBJ2-7
CASSGTDTYEQYF
TGTGCCAGCAGCGGGACGGATACCTACGAGCAGTACTTC
>TRBV28|-|-|TRBJ2-1
CASSFGQGTHEQFF
TGTGCCAGCAGTTTTGGTCAGGGGACCCATGAGCAGTTCTTC
>TRBV7-2|few|-|TRBJ2-1
CASSPPYHEQFF
TGTGCCAGCAGTCCCCCTTACCATGAGCAGTTCTTC
>TRBV29-1|few|TRBD2|TRBJ2-1
CGGRENEQFF
TGCGGAGGGAGGGAGAATGAGCAGTTCTTC
>TRBV28|-|TRBD1|TRBJ2-1
CASSPGQGISNEQFF
TGTGCCAGCAGTCCTGGACAGGGGATCTCCAATGAGCAGTTCTTC
>TRBV6-1|few|-|TRBJ2-7
CASKGRYGGSYEQYF
TGTGCCAGCAAGGGTCGGTACGGAGGCTCCTACGAGCAGTACTTC
>TRBV21-1|-|-|TRBJ2-3
CASSKKGQSTDTQYF
TGTGCCAGCAGCAAAAAAGGGCAAAGCACAGATACGCAGTATTTT
>TRBV7-2|few|-|TRBJ2-7
CASSRTPLSYEQYF
TGTGCCAGCAGCCGGACACCCCTCTCCTACGAGCAGTACTTC
>TRBV5-6|-|TRBD1|TRBJ1-5
CASSFRDRGRNQPQHF
TGTGCCAGCAGCTTCCGGGACAGGGGGAGAAATCAGCCCCAGCATTTT
>TRBV12-3/TRBV12-4|-|-|TRBJ2-6
CASTTPTASSGANVLTF
TGTGCCAGCACCACCCCGACAGCCAGCTCTGGGGCCAACGTCCTGACTTTC